This T cell receptor (beta chain) was identified during a study of identical twins. Study results and limitations: Invariant cells of the MAIT and iNKT types might have partly distorted the zero-insertion analyses. Models underpredicted monozygotic twin sharing of out-of-frame TCR alpha.

A word on this clonotype: Its target is not known.

A universal primer site was created by template switching, with the cDNA bearing unique molecular identifiers. Via MiXCR, TCRdb re-called the 5' RACE reads, giving one row per CDR3 protein. Among fewer than 250,000 distinct CDR3 sequences, approximately 9% were seen once, and the ten largest hold about 5%. V lost 7 bases to trimming and J lost 3 bases, with 16 bases between them. The germline gives CDR1 MNHEY, CDR2 SMNVEV (reference sequence). The length of the CDR3 is 15 residues. The origin of this receptor is a woman between 18 and 29 years old in good health. This chain uses TRBV27 with TRBJ1-5, with D possibly being TRBD1 (5 bases). Input material: memory (CD45RO+) T cells sorted from blood. Here the CDR3 reads CASKPQEGLNQPQHF. The CDR3 DNA reads as TGTGCCAGCAAGCCACAGGAGGGACTCAATCAGCCCCAGCATTTT.